These 28 T cell receptor beta chains were sequenced from one sample in a study of blood T cell repertoires in COVID-19. Here immunoSEQ multiplex PCR was the method, and the copy in TCRdb shows in-frame clones only, minus some. The table lists about 33,000 clones, 65% to 90% of them singletons. Input material: peripheral blood. The receptor source for this set is a man aged 55 to 70 with active COVID-19.

The chain employs TRBV7-6 and TRBJ2-1; D remains unclear. Germline CDR1 and CDR2: SGHVS and FNYEAQ. V was pared by 2 bases and J by 4 bases, with 12 bases between. The CDR3 has 15 residues. This CDR3 reads CASSLFGAPYNEQFF. The DNA for the CDR3 is TGTGCCAGCAGCTTATTCGGAGCTCCGTACAATGAGCAGTTCTTC.

This clone showed up just once. This chain links TRBV6-5 with TRBJ1-2; TRBD1 matches at 8 bases. V dropped 6 bases and J dropped 6; count of bases not matched to a gene: 9. This CDR3 has 14 amino acids. Germline V CDR1 and CDR2: MNHEY, SVGAGI. In nucleotides, the CDR3 is TGTGCCAGCAGCGCCCCGGACAGGGCAGATGGCTACACCTTC. It encodes CASSAPDRADGYTF.

The gene calls are TRBV6-5 and TRBJ1-6; D is ambiguous. Germline assignment: CDR1 MNHEY and CDR2 SVGAGI. The CDR3 consists of 13 residues. The V end was cut by 5 bases, the J end by 8 bases, with 10 bases between. The CDR3 sequence: CASSTRDDSPLHF. The CDR3, as DNA: TGTGCCAGCAGTACTCGGGATGATTCACCCCTCCACTTT.

The chain links TRBV6-5 to TRBJ2-7; D call uncertain. The germline gives CDR1 MNHEY, CDR2 SVGAGI. Trimming shortened V by 7 bases and J by 2 bases, and 18 bases separated the two germline ends. The CDR3 length is 15 residues. For the CDR3, the DNA is TGTGCCAGCAAAAATGAGGCTACCGCAACCTACGAGCAGTACTTC. Protein product: CASKNEATATYEQYF.

This chain connects TRBV10-3 to TRBJ2-1; D is undetermined. The V gene lost 6 bases and the J gene lost 6 bases, with 12 bases spanning the gap. The CDR3 has 13 amino acids. Looked up from germline, CDR1 is ENHRY and CDR2 is SYGVKD. The CDR3, as DNA: TGTGCCATCAGCCAAACGGTTAGCAATGAGCAGTTCTTC. Protein product: CAISQTVSNEQFF.

The V gene is TRBV3-1 (or the pseudogene TRBV3-2), the J gene TRBJ1-2, with D unresolved. The V gene's germline CDR1 is LGHDT and CDR2 YNNKEL (reference sequence). The CDR3 runs 15 residues. V was shortened by 1 base and J by 8 bases, with 17 bases between the two germline ends. CDR3 nucleotide sequence: TGTGCCAGCAGCCAAGGGCGGGCGAATGGATGGGGCTACACCTTC. Translation: CASSQGRANGWGYTF.

V gene TRBV6-5 combines with J gene TRBJ1-1, with 7 bases lining up with TRBD1. The length of the CDR3 is 14 residues. In germline, CDR1 is MNHEY, CDR2 SVGAGI. The ends lost 2 bases at V and 6 bases at J; junction bases unmatched: 6. The CDR3 protein is CASSYTGQGAEAFF. In DNA, the CDR3 is TGTGCCAGCAGTTACACCGGGCAGGGGGCTGAAGCTTTCTTT.

J is TRBJ2-1 and V is TRBV27; 14 nucleotides align to TRBD2. The germline CDR1 and CDR2 sequences are MNHEY and SMNVEV (reference sequence). J gave up 8 bases and V 8 bases, and 17 bases lay outside the gene matches. This CDR3 is 18 amino acids long. CDR3 residues: CASRLPTRLAGGLDEQFF. CDR3 bases: TGTGCCAGCCGACTCCCGACGAGACTAGCGGGAGGGCTGGATGAGCAGTTCTTC.

V usage is TRBV10-2 and J usage is TRBJ2-3; D is possibly TRBD1 (5 bases). The CDR3 is 13 residues long. From germline, CDR1 is WSHSY and CDR2 SAAADI. V lost 1 base and J lost 4, with 6 bases in between. The CDR3 sequence: CASSELGADTQYF. In DNA form, the CDR3 reads TGCGCCAGCAGTGAGTTAGGGGCAGATACGCAGTATTTT.

V usage is TRBV28 and J usage is TRBJ2-3, with D tentatively TRBD1 (6 bases). The CDR3 is 14 amino acids. Germline V gene data show CDR1 as MDHEN and CDR2 as SYDVKM. The germline V and J ends were trimmed by 5 bases and 0 bases, with 9 bases remaining between them. The CDR3, as DNA: TGTGCCAGCAGTAACAGGGAGAGCACAGATACGCAGTATTTT. Translation gives CASSNRESTDTQYF.

This chain uses TRBV19 with TRBJ2-7; TRBD2 matches at 7 bases. V lost 3 bases, J lost 4 bases, and 9 bases stayed unmatched. This CDR3 spans 15 amino acids. The germline V gene encodes CDR1 LNHDA and CDR2 SQIVND (reference sequence). The CDR3 loop is CASSMALADGYEQYF. CDR3 nucleotides: TGTGCCAGTAGTATGGCGCTAGCGGACGGGTACGAGCAGTACTTC.

The chain couples TRBV18 to TRBJ2-1; no clear D gene. The CDR3 length is 14 residues. Trimming left V 3 bases short and J 5 bases short, with 11 bases between. Germline-derived CDR1 and CDR2 are KGHSH and LQKENI. The chain's CDR3 is CASSPGTVNNEQFF. The CDR3 nucleotides are TGTGCCAGCTCACCCGGTACTGTTAACAATGAGCAGTTCTTC. The full variable domain, in which reference TRBV18 and TRBJ2-1 provide the parts outside the CDR3, is NAGVMQNPRHLVRRRGQEARLRCSPMKGHSHVYWYRQLPEEGLKFMVYLQKENIIDESGMPKERFSAEFPKEGPSILRIQQVVRGDSAAYFCASSPGTVNNEQFFGPGTRLTVL.

The rearrangement uses TRBV5-1 and TRBJ2-7, with D perhaps matching TRBD1 (6 bases). In germline, CDR1 is SGHRS, CDR2 YFSETQ. The CDR3 consists of 16 residues. The V end was cut by 2 bases, the J end by 4 bases, with 19 bases between. DNA of the CDR3: TGCGCCAGCAGCTTAGGGGGAACTACCCTTCCTTACGAGCAGTACGTC. Its protein is CASSLGGTTLPYEQYV.

This chain joins TRBV28 and TRBJ2-1; 9 bases are a match to TRBD2. Looked up from germline, CDR1 is MDHEN and CDR2 is SYDVKM. J was trimmed by 4 bases and V by 4 bases; bases with no gene match: 5. The CDR3 is 15 residues long. The CDR3 sequence: CASSSVTSGYNEQFF. CDR3 sequence (DNA): TGTGCCAGCAGTTCGGTGACTAGCGGATACAATGAGCAGTTCTTC. The variable domain in full, completed from reference TRBV28 and TRBJ2-1, reads DVKVTQSSRYLVKRTGEKVFLECVQDMDHENMFWYRQDPGLGLRLIYFSYDVKMKEKGDIPEGYSVSREKKERFSLILESASTNQTSMYLCASSSVTSGYNEQFFGPGTRLTVL.

The chain recombines TRBV7-9 with TRBJ2-5; D may be TRBD2 (5 bases). V shed 0 bases and J shed 5 bases, with 10 bases lying between them. This CDR3 has 14 residues. Germline loops: CDR1 SEHNR, CDR2 FQNEAQ (reference sequence). The CDR3 is CASSLAGADETQYF. Here the CDR3 DNA reads TGTGCCAGCAGCTTAGCGGGAGCAGATGAGACCCAGTACTTC.

This rearrangement joins TRBV28 to TRBJ2-1; D possibly corresponds to TRBD2 (5 bases). Trimming shortened V by 6 bases and J by 8 bases, and 14 bases separated the two germline ends. This CDR3 has 13 amino acids. Germline CDR1 reads MDHEN; CDR2 reads SYDVKM. The CDR3 here is CASRGSPRDEQFF. The DNA for the CDR3 is TGTGCCAGCAGAGGATCTCCGAGGGATGAGCAGTTCTTC.

This chain joins TRBV5-1 and TRBJ2-7; the D gene is possibly TRBD1 (6 bases). The CDR3 spans 16 residues. Germline-derived CDR1 and CDR2 are SGHRS and YFSETQ. Trimming stripped 3 bases from V and 0 bases from J, with 16 bases between. CDR3 DNA: TGCGCCAGCAGCTCGGACAGTGTTGGGTACTCCTACGAGCAGTACTTC. Amino acids: CASSSDSVGYSYEQYF.

This clone was counted only a few times. This chain links TRBV18 with TRBJ1-5; perhaps TRBD1 as D (6 bases). Germline V gene sequence: CDR1 KGHSH, CDR2 LQKENI. Deletions cut 3 bases from V and 4 bases from J, with 10 bases between. The CDR3 has 14 residues. CDR3 sequence: CASSPRQANQPQHF. CDR3 bases: TGTGCCAGCTCACCGAGACAGGCTAATCAGCCCCAGCATTTT.

The chain joins TRBV5-1 to TRBJ1-1; 7 bases line up with TRBD1. Germline CDR1 is SGHRS and CDR2 is YFSETQ. The length of the CDR3 is 15 residues. Trimming at V came to 2 bases and at J to 1 base, leaving 5 bases not matched to a gene. CDR3 residues: CASSLGGLRNTEAFF. In DNA form, the CDR3 reads TGCGCCAGCAGCTTAGGGGGCTTAAGGAACACTGAAGCTTTCTTT.

The chain couples TRBV6-5 to TRBJ2-7; tentative D call: TRBD2 (6 bases). CDR1 MNHEY and CDR2 SVGAGI come from the germline V gene. CDR3 length: 16 residues. V lost 4 bases to trimming and J lost 5 bases, with 21 bases between them. Here the CDR3 DNA reads TGTGCCAGCAGTTCCGCCGGGCTAGCGCTACAAGACGAGCAGTACTTC. Residues: CASSSAGLALQDEQYF.

This chain connects TRBV19 to TRBJ1-5; D not certain. The V gene lost 6 bases and the J gene lost 4 bases, with 16 bases spanning the gap. Germline assignment: CDR1 LNHDA and CDR2 SQIVND (reference sequence). The CDR3 spans 15 residues. CDR3 coding DNA: TGTGCCAGTAGAACCACAGTTATTTCAAATCAGCCCCAGCATTTT. Translated, it gives CASRTTVISNQPQHF.

The J gene is TRBJ2-4, the V gene TRBV5-1, with TRBD2 matching 12 bases. Germline CDR1 SGHRS, CDR2 YFSETQ. V shed 0 bases, J shed 0 bases, and the junction held 4 bases outside the gene matches. The CDR3 contains 18 residues. DNA for the CDR3: TGCGCCAGCAGCTTGGGGACTAGCGGGAACCTAGCCAAAAACATTCAGTACTTC. Translated, it gives CASSLGTSGNLAKNIQYF.

The V call is TRBV28, the J call TRBJ1-1; maybe TRBD1 (6 bases). The CDR3 consists of 12 residues. The V gene's germline CDR1 is MDHEN and CDR2 SYDVKM. V lost 3 bases to trimming and J lost 11 bases, with 13 bases between them. Here the CDR3 reads CASSFQQGWAFF. The DNA for the CDR3 is TGTGCCAGCAGTTTTCAACAGGGTTGGGCTTTCTTT.

The chain links TRBV5-1 to TRBJ2-1; 7 nucleotides line up with TRBD1. With 1 base clipped from V and 6 bases from J, the junction kept 13 bases outside the gene matches. The CDR3 contains 17 residues. CDR1 and CDR2 (germline): SGHRS, YFSETQ. CDR3 bases: TGCGCCAGCAGCTTGAATCCCCTTACAGGGGACCTCAATGAGCAGTTCTTC. This sequence encodes CASSLNPLTGDLNEQFF.

V is TRBV12-3 or TRBV12-4 and J is TRBJ2-3; no clear D. Trimming removed 6 bases at V and 4 bases at J, with 8 bases between. CDR3 length equals 12 residues. This chain's CDR3 is CASSPGADTQYF. The CDR3 DNA follows: TGTGCCAGCAGCCCCGGAGCAGATACGCAGTATTTT.

V is TRBV14 and J is TRBJ2-5, with 7 bases identical to TRBD2. V was clipped by 2 bases and J by 2 bases; unmatched bases: 8. CDR3 length: 16 residues. From germline, CDR1 is SGHDN and CDR2 FVKESK. CDR3 region: CASSQLTSTYQETQYF. CDR3 in DNA: TGTGCCAGCAGCCAACTGACTAGCACCTATCAAGAGACCCAGTACTTC.

The table lists this clone with a few counts. This chain connects TRBV6-1 to TRBJ1-2; no clear D gene. CDR1 MNHNS and CDR2 SASEGT come from the germline V gene. V lost 3 bases, J lost 3 bases, and 8 bases lay in between. The CDR3 runs 13 residues. CDR3 sequence: CASSDAQHYGYTF. CDR3 in DNA: TGTGCCAGCAGTGACGCACAGCACTATGGCTACACCTTC.

The chain has TRBV11-2 and TRBJ1-2; D call uncertain. The V end lost 1 base, the J end lost 9 bases, and 12 bases lay between the germline ends. Germline CDR1 SGHAT, CDR2 FQNNGV. The CDR3 totals 13 residues. Here the CDR3 reads CASSLGTGFSYTF. For the CDR3, the DNA is TGTGCCAGCAGCTTAGGGACGGGGTTCAGCTACACCTTC.